This T cell receptor beta chain appears in the sequencing data of a study of T cell repertoires in cytomegalovirus infection. Study-wide context: HLA-C-restricted CMV epitopes, recently identified, and well-studied HLA-B-restricted ones were used by the study. Matching HLA type, along with CMV infection, was indicated by public TCR beta signatures.

TCRdb fed the reads into MiXCR, producing one record per CDR3 protein. The data show under 300,000 distinct CDR3 sequences, 22% seen once. Germline CDR1 MDHEN, CDR2 SYDVKM. The CDR3 has 14 residues. The V end lost 3 bases, the J end lost 3 bases, and 11 bases lay between the germline ends. Study findings and constraints: Clonotypes of TCR beta that were HLA-C-restricted and CMV-specific dominated the ex vivo response. Cumulative frequency of public TCR beta families picked out carriers of CMV plus the relevant HLA.

Notes on this clonotype: No antigen is known for it.

The sequencing used cultured PBMCs, collected from culture after CMV antigen stimulation. This sequence originates from a human donor in good health (CMV status not recorded). Some clones in this sample may be carry-over from other donors' samples. The V gene is TRBV28, the J gene TRBJ2-5; tentatively, D is TRBD1 (5 bases). The CDR3 region is CASSFLSREETQYF. The CDR3 coding sequence is TGTGCCAGCAGTTTTTTGAGCAGGGAAGAGACCCAGTACTTC.